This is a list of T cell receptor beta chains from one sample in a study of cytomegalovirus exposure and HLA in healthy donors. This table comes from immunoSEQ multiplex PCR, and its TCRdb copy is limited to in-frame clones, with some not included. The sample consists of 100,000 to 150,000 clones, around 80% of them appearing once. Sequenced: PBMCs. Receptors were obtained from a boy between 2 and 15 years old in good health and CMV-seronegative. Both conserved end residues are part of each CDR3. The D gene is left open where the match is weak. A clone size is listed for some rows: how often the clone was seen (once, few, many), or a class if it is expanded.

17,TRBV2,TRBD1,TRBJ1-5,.,CASSHKGGQASNQPQHF,TGTGCCAGCAGCCATAAAGGAGGACAGGCGAGCAATCAGCCCCAGCATTTT
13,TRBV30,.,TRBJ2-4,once,CAWSVQAEGPRYF,TGTGCCTGGAGTGTACAAGCGGAGGGCCCTCGTTACTTC
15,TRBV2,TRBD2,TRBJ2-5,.,CASRENTSDQETQYF,TGTGCCAGCAGAGAGAACACTAGCGACCAAGAGACCCAGTACTTC
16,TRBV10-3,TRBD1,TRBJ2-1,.,CAISDSHRGSYNEQFF,TGTGCCATCAGTGATTCTCACAGGGGCTCCTACAATGAGCAGTTCTTC
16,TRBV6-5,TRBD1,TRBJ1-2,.,CASSYRKTGLTPPYTF,TGTGCCAGCAGTTACCGCAAGACAGGGCTCACCCCCCCCTACACCTTC
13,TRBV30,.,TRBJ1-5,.,CAWSSGINQPQHF,TGTGCCTGGAGTAGCGGGATCAATCAGCCCCAGCATTTT
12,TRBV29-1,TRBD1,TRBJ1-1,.,CSALAYRGEAFF,TGCAGCGCTCTAGCCTACAGGGGTGAAGCTTTCTTT
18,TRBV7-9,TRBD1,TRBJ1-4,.,CSSSHTRDRVATNEKLFF,TGTTCCAGCAGCCATACAAGGGACAGAGTGGCAACTAATGAAAAACTGTTTTTT
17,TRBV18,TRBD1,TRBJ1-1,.,CASSPPRTGGPNTEAFF,TGTGCCAGCTCACCACCGAGGACAGGGGGTCCGAACACTGAAGCTTTCTTT
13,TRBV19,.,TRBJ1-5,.,CASKRQAGQPQHF,TGTGCCAGCAAACGACAGGCTGGTCAGCCCCAGCATTTT
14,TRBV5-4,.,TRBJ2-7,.,CASKTGDRTYEQYF,TGTGCCAGCAAGACCGGGGATAGGACCTACGAGCAGTACTTC